The sequence of this TCR beta chain was determined in a study of beta chain features in type 1 diabetes (dated 2018 in TCRdb). Notes on the research overall: No differences in mean age, gender distribution, total cell number or subset yield were found between patients and healthy donors. A total of roughly 98,000,000 sorted cells were examined across all samples, and a strong correlation was observed between cell number per subset and RNA yield. The study compared the TCRB repertoires of sorted circulating CD4+ T cell subsets in recently diagnosed type 1 diabetes patients with those in matched healthy donors. Whereas all 30 or so donors provided naive and central memory subsets, regulatory and stem cell-like memory subsets were isolated from just 8 patients and about 8 healthy donors.

The junction shows trimming of 6 bases on V and 4 bases on J, plus 25 bases between the germline ends. Measured from the cysteine to the phenylalanine, the CDR3 is 17 residues long. Just the 51-base CDR3 DNA is kept, in frame starting at base 1. CDR1 and CDR2 are read off the germline V gene (reference sequence) as LNHNV and YYDKDF. The entire amount of isolated RNA was reverse transcribed using the High Capacity cDNA Reverse Transcription Kit, so the sequenced TCRB transcripts were expressed ones. Deep immunoSEQ sequencing was applied to naive, central memory and regulatory T cell samples, giving an average of around 4 million total reads per sample. Sorted cells were lysed in RLT buffer, and RNA was extracted using DNase-treated RNeasy Micro or Mini kits according to cell number. Each cell subset was processed on its own to prevent cross-contamination, while patient and healthy donor samples were processed together. Using the immunoSEQ multiplex PCR, TCRB sequences were amplified from cDNA into 87-bp fragments spanning the CDR3 region. The amplicons were sequenced using the Illumina HiSeq platform. In the original analysis: PCR bias was corrected computationally using synthetic template baselines, and reads within Hamming distance 2 were collapsed, with unmergeable singletons discarded. Reads were aligned to IMGT to assign V, D and J genes, CDR3 length, and insertions or deletions at six rearrangement sites. Clonotype counts were normalized to sorted cell number within each subset before computing true diversity and Gini coefficients with the tcR R package. Repertoire sharing was quantified using the overlap coefficient calculated on TCRB nucleotide sequences. Out-of-frame TCRB sequences from naive cells were analyzed as a proxy for the pre-selection repertoire. TCRdb took over this immuneACCESS table, retaining in-frame rearrangements with V and J assigned. Such tables are incomplete; in checked studies, under half of the missing clones stem from an unresolved V gene, and the remainder is unexplained. Clonal size and the V and J genes are those of that table, whereas D and trimming came from the DNA. The sample contains under 900,000 clones, about 17% of them found a single time. Jointly, the top ten make up roughly 0.025% of the sample.

General study outcomes and caveats: Because cDNA rather than genomic DNA was sequenced, highly expressing activated cells could have been over-represented, although no difference in activation and CD3 levels was found between groups. Patients with type 1 diabetes made fewer insertions and deleted more nucleotides at VDJ recombination sites, implying thymic rearrangement abnormalities. Shorter templates might be favored by PCR, yet because patient and control samples were amplified and corrected together, any such skew would affect both groups equally. A moderate but significant shortening of TCRB CDR3 length was observed in type 1 diabetes patients in all four CD4+ subsets. Naive, central memory and regulatory TCRB repertoires appeared to be more similar among patients than among healthy donors. Only small numbers of individuals were included in the HLA sub-analyses, which left unresolved whether HLA type had any influence on TCRB rearrangement.

A single peripheral blood draw of 95 to 150 mL on average was collected from each donor into heparinised tubes. A BD FACSAria II and a panel including CD45RO, CCR7, CD25, CD127, CD95 and CD27 were used to sort naive, central memory, regulatory and stem cell-like memory CD4+ T cells. All sorted populations exceeded 98% purity. PBMCs were separated immediately by Lymphoprep density gradient centrifugation and were stained directly, without being cultured. So that batch effects would be minimized, each experiment stained and sorted samples in pairs, pairing one healthy donor with one patient. This clone was detected only a few times. Its antigen is unknown. The record has no base qualities; no much larger clone is one base away.

This clonotype was obtained from a woman in her late teens or twenties in good health. Sequencing was performed on naive CD4+ T cells from blood. Interpreted using the paper, the cell subset or site label stands for: true naive CD4+ T cells. The chain links TRBV15 with TRBJ2-7, and TRBD2 may be the D gene, going by 5 matching bases. In nucleotides, the sequence is TGTGCCACCAGTCCCTCGGGCCCCGGACTGGGTGAGTACGAGCAGTACTTC. This encodes CATSPSGPGLGEYEQYF.